The 8 T cell receptor beta chains listed next were all sequenced from one sample in a study of response to subunit inactivated influenza vaccine (dated by TCRdb to 2016 to 2018). Receptor amplification or capture employed RT-PCR. The reads were generated on an Illumina HiSeq 2500. TCRdb handled the public reads itself, with Q25 trimming in fastp and clone calling in MiXCR, and kept productive beta chains. Rows are unified per CDR3 protein, each entry keeping the most common DNA and genes. The sample includes 700,000 to 900,000 distinct CDR3 sequences, with roughly 20% observed a single time. About 9.4% of the sample comes from the top ten. Sequences were derived from PBMCs from blood, sampled around 5 days after vaccination. The receptors originated from a man aged 50 or older who received an inactivated influenza vaccine. Donor details come from another sample of the same person, matched by shared clones.

Points on this clonotype: One end of the junction does not line up with germline, which may come from a read error. The chain links TRBV29-1 to TRBJ2-1; TRBD2 matches at 9 bases. There are 16 residues in the CDR3. The germline gives CDR1 SQVTM, CDR2 ANQGSEA. The CDR3 protein is CSVGRGGLSAYNEQFF. The CDR3, as DNA: TGCAGTGTTGGGCGGGGGGGCCTTTCGGCCTACAATGAGCAGTTCTTC.

V gene TRBV28 combines with J gene TRBJ2-2; D may be TRBD2 (6 bases). The germline V gene has CDR1 MDHEN and CDR2 SYDVKM. The CDR3 runs to 15 residues. V was cut by 5 bases and J by 6 bases, with 16 bases left in between. In DNA, the CDR3 is TGTGCCAGCAGTGGAGGGAAAGGGTGGGCCGGGGAGCTGTTTTTT. Protein sequence: CASSGGKGWAGELFF.

The chain combines TRBV11-2 with TRBJ2-5; the D is unclear. This CDR3 is built from 14 residues. Between the trimmed V and J ends, which lost 4 bases and 7 bases, there was a span of 16 bases. The germline CDR1 and CDR2 sequences are SGHAT and FQNNGV. The DNA of the CDR3 is TGTGCCAGCAGCTCCACCCCAGCGTGGGGGACCCAGTACTTC. It is translated as CASSSTPAWGTQYF.

The chain couples TRBV7-2 to TRBJ2-5, with no clear D. With 1 base removed from V and 5 bases from J, the gap between germline ends came to 14 bases. Germline CDR1 SGHTA, CDR2 FQGNSA. The CDR3 is 15 residues long. CDR3 DNA sequence: TGTGCCAGCAGCTTAGGCTTTAGCTTTTTGGAGACCCAGTACTTC. Translating gives CASSLGFSFLETQYF.

This rearrangement joins TRBV29-1 to TRBJ2-3; 7 bases match TRBD2. This CDR3 is 14 amino acids long. The ends lost 4 bases at V and 0 bases at J; junction bases unmatched: 4. The germline V gene has CDR1 SQVTM and CDR2 ANQGSEA. Here the CDR3 reads CSVVISGSTDTQYF. The DNA for the CDR3 is TGCAGCGTTGTTATTAGCGGGAGCACAGATACGCAGTATTTT.

Details on this clonotype: The junction shows a germline mismatch at one end, possibly a read error. The chain couples TRBV29-1 to TRBJ2-1, with 12 bases that match TRBD2. Germline-derived CDR1 and CDR2 are SQVTM and ANQGSEA. The length of the CDR3 is 15 residues. The CDR3 nucleotides read TGCAGCGTGTCGGGACTAGCGGGCTCCTACAATGAGCGGTTCTTC. This sequence encodes CSVSGLAGSYNERFF.

This chain links TRBV20-1 with TRBJ2-3; 14 positions match TRBD2. The CDR3 runs to 17 residues. Losses at the gene ends were 3 bases for V and 5 bases for J; bases not matched to a gene: 10. Per the germline V gene, CDR1 is DFQATT and CDR2 is SNEGSKA (reference sequence). The CDR3 DNA follows: TGCAGTGCTAGGGCCGGGACTAGCGGGAGAAAGGAAGATACGCAGTATTTT. It is translated as CSARAGTSGRKEDTQYF.

This clonotype was seen a handful of times. The chain is built from TRBV10-3 and TRBJ2-1, with D perhaps matching TRBD1 (6 bases). Germline loops: CDR1 ENHRY, CDR2 SYGVKD. CDR3 length: 15 amino acids. The V end lost 2 bases, the J end lost 8 bases, and 16 bases lay between the germline ends. This CDR3 reads CAISEGSGAGDEQFF. The CDR3 bases are TGTGCCATCAGTGAGGGGTCAGGGGCCGGGGATGAGCAGTTCTTC.